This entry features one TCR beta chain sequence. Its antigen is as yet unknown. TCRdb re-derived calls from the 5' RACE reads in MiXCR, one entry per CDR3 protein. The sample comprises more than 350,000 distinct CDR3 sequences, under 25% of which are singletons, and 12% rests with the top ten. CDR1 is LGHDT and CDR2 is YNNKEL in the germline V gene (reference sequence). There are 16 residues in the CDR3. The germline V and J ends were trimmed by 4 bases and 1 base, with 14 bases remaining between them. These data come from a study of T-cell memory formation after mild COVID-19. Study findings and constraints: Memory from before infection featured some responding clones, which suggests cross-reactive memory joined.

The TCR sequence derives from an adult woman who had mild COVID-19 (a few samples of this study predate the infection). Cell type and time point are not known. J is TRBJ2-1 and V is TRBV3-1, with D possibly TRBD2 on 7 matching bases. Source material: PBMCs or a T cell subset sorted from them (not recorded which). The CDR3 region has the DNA TGTGCCAGCAGCCCTAAGGGGGGGGGATCCTACAATGAGCAGTTCTTC. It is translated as CASSPKGGGSYNEQFF.